Sequencing of this T cell receptor (beta chain) was carried out in a study of shared clonotypes between healthy human individuals. CDR1 SGDLS and CDR2 YYNGEE come from the germline V gene. This CDR3 is 17 amino acids long. V shed 3 bases, J shed 6 bases, and the junction held 13 bases outside the gene matches. Measured with immunoSEQ multiplex PCR; TCRdb has only the in-frame clones, and not every one. The sample carries around 700,000 clones, roughly 70% recorded once. This clonotype was obtained from a woman between 25 and 40 years old in good health. This sequence joins TRBV9 and TRBJ1-3; 9 nucleotides match TRBD1. The specimen sequenced was memory CD4+ T cells sorted from blood. This sample's subset: CD45RA-negative fraction. The CDR3 nucleotides are TGTGCCAGCAGCGACTACGGGGGACAGGGAAGGGAAAACACCATATATTTT. This translates into CASSDYGGQGRENTIYF.